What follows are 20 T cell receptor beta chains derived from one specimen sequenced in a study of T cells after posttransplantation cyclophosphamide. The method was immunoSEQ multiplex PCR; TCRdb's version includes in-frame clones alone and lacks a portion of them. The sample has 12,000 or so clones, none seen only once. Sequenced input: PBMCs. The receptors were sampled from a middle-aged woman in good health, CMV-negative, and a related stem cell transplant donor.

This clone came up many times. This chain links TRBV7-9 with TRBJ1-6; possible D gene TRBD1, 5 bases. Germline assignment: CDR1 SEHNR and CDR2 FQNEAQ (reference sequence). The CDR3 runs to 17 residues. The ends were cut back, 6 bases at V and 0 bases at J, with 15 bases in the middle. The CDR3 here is CASSTRADSSYNSPLHF. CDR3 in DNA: TGTGCCAGCAGTACCAGGGCCGATAGCTCCTATAATTCACCCCTCCACTTT.

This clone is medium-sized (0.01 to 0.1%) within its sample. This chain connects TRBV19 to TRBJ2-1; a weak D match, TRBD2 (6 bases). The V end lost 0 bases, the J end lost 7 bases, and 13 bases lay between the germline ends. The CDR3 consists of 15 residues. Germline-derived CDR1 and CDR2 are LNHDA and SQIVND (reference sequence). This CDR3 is CASSIEASASNEQFF. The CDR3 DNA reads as TGTGCCAGTAGTATAGAGGCTAGCGCGAGTAATGAGCAGTTCTTC. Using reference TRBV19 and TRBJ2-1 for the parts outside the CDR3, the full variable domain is DGGITQSPKYLFRKEGQNVTLSCEQNLNHDAMYWYRQDPGQGLRLIYYSQIVNDFQKGDIAEGYSVSREKKESFPLTVTSAQKNPTAFYLCASSIEASASNEQFFGPGTRLTVL.

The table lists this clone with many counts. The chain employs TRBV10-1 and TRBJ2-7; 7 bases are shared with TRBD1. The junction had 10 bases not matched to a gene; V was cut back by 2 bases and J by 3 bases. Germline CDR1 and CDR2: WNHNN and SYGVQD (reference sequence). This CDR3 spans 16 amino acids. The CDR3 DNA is TGCGCCAGCAGTGAGCACCAGGTGGGACAGCTCTACGAGCAGTACTTC. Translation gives CASSEHQVGQLYEQYF.

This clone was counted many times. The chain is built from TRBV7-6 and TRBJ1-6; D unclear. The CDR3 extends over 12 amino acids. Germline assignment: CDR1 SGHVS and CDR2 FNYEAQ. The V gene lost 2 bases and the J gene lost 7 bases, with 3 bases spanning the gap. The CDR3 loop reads CASSLPNSPLHF. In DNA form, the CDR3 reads TGTGCCAGCAGCTTACCGAATTCACCCCTCCACTTT.

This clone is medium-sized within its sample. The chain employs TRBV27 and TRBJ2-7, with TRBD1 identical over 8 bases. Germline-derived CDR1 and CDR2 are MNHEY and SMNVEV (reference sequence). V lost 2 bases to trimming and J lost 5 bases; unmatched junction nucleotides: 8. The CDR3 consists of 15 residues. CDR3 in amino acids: CASSLRDRILHEQYF. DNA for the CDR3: TGTGCCAGCAGTTTAAGGGACAGGATATTACACGAGCAGTACTTC.

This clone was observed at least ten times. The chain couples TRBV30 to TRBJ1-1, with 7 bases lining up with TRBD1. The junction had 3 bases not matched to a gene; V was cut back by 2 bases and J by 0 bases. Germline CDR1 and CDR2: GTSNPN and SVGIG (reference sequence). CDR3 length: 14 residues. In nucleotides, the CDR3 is TGTGCCTGGAGTCGGACAGGAATGAACACTGAAGCTTTCTTT. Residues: CAWSRTGMNTEAFF.

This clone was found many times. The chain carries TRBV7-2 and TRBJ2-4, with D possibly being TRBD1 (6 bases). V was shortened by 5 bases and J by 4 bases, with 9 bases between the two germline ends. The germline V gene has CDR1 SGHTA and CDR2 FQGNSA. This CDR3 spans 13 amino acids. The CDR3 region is CASSKQGKNIQYF. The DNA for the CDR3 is TGTGCCAGCAGCAAACAGGGAAAAAACATTCAGTACTTC.

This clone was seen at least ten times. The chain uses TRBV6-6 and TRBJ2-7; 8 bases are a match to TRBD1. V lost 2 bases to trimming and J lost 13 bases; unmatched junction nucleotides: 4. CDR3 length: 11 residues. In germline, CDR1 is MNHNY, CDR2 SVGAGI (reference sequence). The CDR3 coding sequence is TGTGCCAGCAGTTACCAACAGGGGGTTTACTTC. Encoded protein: CASSYQQGVYF.

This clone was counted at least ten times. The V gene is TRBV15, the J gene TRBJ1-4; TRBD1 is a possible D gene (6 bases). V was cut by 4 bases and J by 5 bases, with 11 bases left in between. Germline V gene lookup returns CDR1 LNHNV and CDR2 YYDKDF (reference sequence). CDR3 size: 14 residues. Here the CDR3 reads CATSIGGANEKLFF. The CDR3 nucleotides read TGTGCCACCAGCATTGGGGGGGCCAATGAAAAACTGTTTTTT.

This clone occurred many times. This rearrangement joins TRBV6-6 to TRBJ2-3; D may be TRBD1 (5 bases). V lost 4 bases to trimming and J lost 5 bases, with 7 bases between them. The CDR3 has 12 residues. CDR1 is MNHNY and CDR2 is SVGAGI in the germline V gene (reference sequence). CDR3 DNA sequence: TGTGCCAGCAGTTTAACAGGAGATACGCAGTATTTT. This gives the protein CASSLTGDTQYF.

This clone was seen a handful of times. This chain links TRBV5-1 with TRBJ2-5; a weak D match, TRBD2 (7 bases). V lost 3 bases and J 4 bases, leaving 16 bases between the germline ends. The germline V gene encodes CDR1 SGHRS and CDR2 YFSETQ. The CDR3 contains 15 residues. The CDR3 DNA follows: TGCGCCAGCAGCTGGAGTGTGGGGGGGGCAGAGACCCAGTACTTC. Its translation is CASSWSVGGAETQYF.

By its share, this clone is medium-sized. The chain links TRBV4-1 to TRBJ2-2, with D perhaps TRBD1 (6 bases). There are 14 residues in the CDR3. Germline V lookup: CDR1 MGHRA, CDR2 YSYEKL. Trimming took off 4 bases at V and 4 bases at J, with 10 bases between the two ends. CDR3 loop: CASSRTGRTGELFF. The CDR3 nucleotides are TGCGCCAGCAGCCGTACAGGGCGCACCGGGGAGCTGTTTTTT.

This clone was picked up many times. The CDR3 region is CASSQDYLAGATDTQYF. CDR3 DNA: TGCGCCAGCAGCCAAGATTATCTAGCGGGGGCCACAGATACGCAGTATTTT. The chain is built from TRBV4-1 and TRBJ2-3, with 10 bases that match TRBD2. Germline CDR1 reads MGHRA; CDR2 reads YSYEKL. The CDR3 contains 17 residues. J was trimmed by 2 bases and V by 0 bases; bases with no gene match: 5.

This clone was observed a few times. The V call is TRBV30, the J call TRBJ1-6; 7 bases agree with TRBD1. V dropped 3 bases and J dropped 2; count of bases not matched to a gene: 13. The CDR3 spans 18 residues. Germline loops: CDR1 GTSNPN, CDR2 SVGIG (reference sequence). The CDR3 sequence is CAWRPDRAVSPYNSPLHF. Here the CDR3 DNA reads TGTGCCTGGAGACCAGACAGGGCGGTATCCCCCTATAATTCACCCCTCCACTTT.

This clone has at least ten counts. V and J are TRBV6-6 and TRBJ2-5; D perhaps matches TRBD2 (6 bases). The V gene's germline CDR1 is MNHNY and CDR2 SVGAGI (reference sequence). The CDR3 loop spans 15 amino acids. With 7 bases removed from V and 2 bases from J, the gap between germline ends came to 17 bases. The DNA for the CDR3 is TGTGCCAGCACCCTCGATGGAGCGGGTCAAGAGACCCAGTACTTC. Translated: CASTLDGAGQETQYF.

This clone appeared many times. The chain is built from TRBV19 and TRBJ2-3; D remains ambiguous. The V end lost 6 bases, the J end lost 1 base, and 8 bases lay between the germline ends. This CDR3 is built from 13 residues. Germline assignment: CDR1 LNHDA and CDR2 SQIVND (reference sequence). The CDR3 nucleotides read TGTGCCAGTAGATCGGTAGGCACAGATACGCAGTATTTT. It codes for CASRSVGTDTQYF.

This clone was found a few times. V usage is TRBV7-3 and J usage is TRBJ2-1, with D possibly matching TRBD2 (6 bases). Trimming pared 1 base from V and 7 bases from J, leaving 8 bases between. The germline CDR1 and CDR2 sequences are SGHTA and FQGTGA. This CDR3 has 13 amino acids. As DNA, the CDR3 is TGTGCCAGCAGCTTAAACGCGGGAAATGAGCAGTTCTTC. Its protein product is CASSLNAGNEQFF.

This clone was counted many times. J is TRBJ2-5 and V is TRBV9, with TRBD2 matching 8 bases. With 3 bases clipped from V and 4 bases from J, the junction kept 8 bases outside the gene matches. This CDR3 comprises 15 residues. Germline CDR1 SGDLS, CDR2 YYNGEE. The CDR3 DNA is TGTGCCAGCAGCGGATCCGGGACTAGTCTAGAGACCCAGTACTTC. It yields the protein CASSGSGTSLETQYF.

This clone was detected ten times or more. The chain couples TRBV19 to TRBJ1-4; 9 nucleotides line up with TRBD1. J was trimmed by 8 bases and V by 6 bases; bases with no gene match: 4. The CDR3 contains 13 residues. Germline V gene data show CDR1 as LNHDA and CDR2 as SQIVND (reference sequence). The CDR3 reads CASRVTGGEKLFF. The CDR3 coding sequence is TGTGCCAGTAGGGTGACAGGGGGGGAAAAACTGTTTTTT. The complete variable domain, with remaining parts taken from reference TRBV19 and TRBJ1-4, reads DGGITQSPKYLFRKEGQNVTLSCEQNLNHDAMYWYRQDPGQGLRLIYYSQIVNDFQKGDIAEGYSVSREKKESFPLTVTSAQKNPTAFYLCASRVTGGEKLFFGSGTQLSVL.

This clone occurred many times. This chain's CDR3 is CASSEGGRDYNEQFF. The CDR3 nucleotides are TGTGCCAGCAGTGAAGGAGGGCGGGACTACAATGAGCAGTTCTTC. The rearrangement uses TRBV25-1 and TRBJ2-1; D possibly corresponds to TRBD2 (6 bases). The V gene lost 2 bases and the J gene lost 3 bases, with 11 bases spanning the gap. The CDR3 contains 15 residues. Germline loops: CDR1 MGHDK, CDR2 SYGVNS.